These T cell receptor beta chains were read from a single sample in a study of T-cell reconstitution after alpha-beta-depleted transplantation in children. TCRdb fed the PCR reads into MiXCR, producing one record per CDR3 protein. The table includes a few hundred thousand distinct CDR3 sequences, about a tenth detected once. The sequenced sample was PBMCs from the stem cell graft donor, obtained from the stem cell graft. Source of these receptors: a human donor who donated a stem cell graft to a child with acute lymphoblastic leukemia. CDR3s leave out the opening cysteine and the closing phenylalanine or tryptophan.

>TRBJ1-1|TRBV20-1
SAREAGGLNTEAF
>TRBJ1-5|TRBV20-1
CARDFVIRGNQPQH
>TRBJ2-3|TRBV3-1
ASSRDRYTQY
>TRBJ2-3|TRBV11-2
ASSLGRTGTASTDTQY
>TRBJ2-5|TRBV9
ASSYGTDGGVETQY
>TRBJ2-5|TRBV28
ASSPRGLAEQETQY
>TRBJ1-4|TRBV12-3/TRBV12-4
ASSLGGITNEKLF
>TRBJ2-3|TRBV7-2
ASSLMGAGGSTDTQY
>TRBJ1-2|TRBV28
ASSPIRTGVNGYT
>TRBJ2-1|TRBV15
ATSGGTGYNEQF
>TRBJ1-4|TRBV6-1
ASRGGQANEKLF
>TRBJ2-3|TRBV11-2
ASSSIHRDRGFPSTDTQY
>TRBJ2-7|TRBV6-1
ASTGLAGFYEQY
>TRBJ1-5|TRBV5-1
ASQIRTRDKRNNQPQH
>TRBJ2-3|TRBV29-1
SVSRDSRTDTQY
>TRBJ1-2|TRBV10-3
AISESTTAINYGYT
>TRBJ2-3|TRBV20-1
SAQEPLAQY
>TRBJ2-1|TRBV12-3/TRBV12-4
ASTPSGRSRNEQF
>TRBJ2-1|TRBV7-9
ASSFRTDNEQF
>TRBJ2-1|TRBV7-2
ASSLVSDNEQF
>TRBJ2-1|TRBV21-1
ASSKGGGLSRRTR
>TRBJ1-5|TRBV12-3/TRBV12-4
ASSDGPSLRPQH
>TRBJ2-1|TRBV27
ASSLRLTRVTAYNEQF
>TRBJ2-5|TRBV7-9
ASSSPSQTVAY
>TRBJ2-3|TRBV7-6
ASSRLAETSTDTQY
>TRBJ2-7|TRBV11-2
ASSLGGRDHEQY
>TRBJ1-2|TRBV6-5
ASSYRGLGYGYT
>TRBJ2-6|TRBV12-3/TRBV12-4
ASTITGANVLT
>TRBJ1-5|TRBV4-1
ASRPRAGLADQPQH
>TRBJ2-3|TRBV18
ASSPRSAGVDTQY
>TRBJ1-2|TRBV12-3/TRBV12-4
ASSQTVNYGYT
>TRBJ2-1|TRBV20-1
CASREGRWASYNEQF
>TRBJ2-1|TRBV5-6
ASSLALRGPYNEQF
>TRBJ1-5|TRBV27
ASTILDPKNQPQH
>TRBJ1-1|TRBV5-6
ASSAGHRKEAF
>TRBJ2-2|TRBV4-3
ASSHELREGGELF
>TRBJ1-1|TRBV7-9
ASSPNRGPMNTEAF
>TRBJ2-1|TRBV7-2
ASSLAGEVSNEQF
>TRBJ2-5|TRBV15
ATSSEGSGQFNQETQY